The T cell receptor beta chain under discussion was sequenced for a study of human T cells and chemical hapten exposure. Trimming at V came to 8 bases and at J to 4 bases, leaving 13 bases not matched to a gene. The CDR3 contains 15 residues. Germline V gene data show CDR1 as MNHNY and CDR2 as SVGAGI (reference sequence). Findings and caveats of the study: Controls had significantly fewer large CDR3 similarity clusters than were formed by expanded TCRs. Those TCRs sitting above 1 in 1000 frequency stayed the same with DPC sensitization.

Described time point: patch test 1, 2 weeks after DPC sensitization. Described treatment: therapeutic diphenylcyclopropenone sensitization with weekly scalp DPC. From the RACE reads, TCRdb called clonotypes with MiXCR, one entry per CDR3 protein. Here the sample spans around 380,000 distinct CDR3 sequences, 4% to 5.5% being singletons. This clonotype was seen ten or more times. Its antigen is unidentified. The rearrangement links TRBV6-6 to TRBJ1-1; 7 bases match TRBD1. The sample in question was whole blood, obtained in connection with sensitization to the hapten diphenylcyclopropenone (DPC). This TCR came from a woman aged 50 to 65 with alopecia areata. Some clones in this sample may be carry-over from other donors' samples. The CDR3 nucleotides read TGTGCCAGCCATCGGGGGGCAGGGGGACGCACTGAAGCTTTCTTT. Its protein is CASHRGAGGRTEAFF.